Each of the 9 T cell receptor beta chains below was sequenced from the same sample in a study of vaccination effects on CD4 cells after COVID-19. These receptors are not linked to any known antigen. After expansion with viral peptide pools in the ViraFEST assay, antigen-specific CD4+ T cells were sequenced. With roughly 9 days of culture completed, CD4+ T cells were isolated. TCRdb's table, derived via immunoSEQ multiplex PCR, lists solely in-frame clones and lacks some. This repertoire shows about 60,000 clones, roughly 79% found once; its top ten account for roughly 2.7%. Sequences were derived from CD4+ T cells from PBMCs cultured with HCoV-229E spike peptides, sampled before COVID-19 vaccination. These TCRs come from a human donor who received a COVID-19 vaccine.

This clone has a handful of counts. The V gene is TRBV6-2 or TRBV6-3, the J gene TRBJ1-2; possibly TRBD1 for D (6 bases). Per germline, CDR1 MNHEY and CDR2 SVGEGT. Trimming shortened V by 7 bases and J by 4 bases, and 19 bases separated the two germline ends. CDR3 size: 15 residues. The CDR3 coding sequence is TGTGCCAGCATCCCAAGGGGACAACAAGCCTATGGCTACACCTTC. Its protein product is CASIPRGQQAYGYTF.

The genes are TRBV19 and TRBJ1-2; tentatively, D is TRBD1 (5 bases). This CDR3 spans 16 amino acids. Germline V CDR1 and CDR2: LNHDA, SQIVND (reference sequence). Trimming removed 8 bases at V and 3 bases at J, with 22 bases between. The CDR3 region is CASQMGRFGTDYGYTF. The CDR3 nucleotides are TGTGCCAGTCAAATGGGGAGGTTTGGGACTGACTATGGCTACACCTTC.

The chain carries TRBV6-2 or TRBV6-3 and TRBJ1-1; a weak D match, TRBD1 (6 bases). Trimming cost V 2 bases and J 3 bases, with 10 bases left between them. From germline, CDR1 is MNHEY and CDR2 SVGEGT. CDR3 length: 14 amino acids. CDR3 loop: CASSYRGVDTEAFF. The CDR3 DNA follows: TGTGCCAGCAGTTACAGGGGGGTCGACACTGAAGCTTTCTTT.

This clone was observed once. The chain couples TRBV27 to TRBJ2-5; D possibly uses TRBD1 or TRBD2 (5 bases each). This CDR3 has 15 amino acids. The germline gives CDR1 MNHEY, CDR2 SMNVEV (reference sequence). V lost 5 bases and J lost 1, with 14 bases in between. CDR3 in amino acids: CASSLSGQGQETQYF. In DNA form, the CDR3 reads TGTGCCAGCAGTCTTTCGGGGCAGGGCCAAGAGACCCAGTACTTC.

This clone was seen a few times. This chain connects TRBV7-3 to TRBJ1-1; no reliable D call. Germline V CDR1 and CDR2: SGHTA, FQGTGA. The length of the CDR3 is 14 residues. The ends were cut back, 2 bases at V and 1 base at J, with 8 bases in the middle. The CDR3 bases are TGTGCCAGCAGCTTATATTTTGGGAACACTGAAGCTTTCTTT. As protein: CASSLYFGNTEAFF.

The rearrangement uses TRBV2 and TRBJ2-2; no clear D. Trimming cost V 1 base and J 8 bases, with 8 bases left between them. Germline V gene data show CDR1 as SNHLY and CDR2 as FYNNEI. The CDR3 loop spans 13 amino acids. The CDR3 loop is CASSEVPVGELFF. The CDR3 nucleotides read TGTGCCAGCAGTGAAGTCCCCGTAGGGGAGCTGTTTTTT.

The chain links TRBV5-1 to TRBJ2-7; D is unresolved. CDR1 and CDR2 from the germline V gene are SGHRS and YFSETQ. This CDR3 has 13 residues. Between the trimmed V and J ends, which lost 6 bases and 3 bases, there was a span of 13 bases. CDR3 coding DNA: TGCGCCAGCAAGATCAAGGCGGTCTACGAGCAGTACGTC. This encodes CASKIKAVYEQYV.

In its sample, this clone was seen once. The chain links TRBV3-1 (or the pseudogene TRBV3-2) to TRBJ2-5; perhaps TRBD1 as D (5 bases). CDR3 length: 14 amino acids. The V end was cut by 4 bases, the J end by 2 bases, with 11 bases between. The germline V gene encodes CDR1 LGHDT and CDR2 YNNKEL (reference sequence). The CDR3 region is CASSLEGHQETQYF. The CDR3 nucleotides are TGTGCCAGCAGCCTTGAAGGACATCAAGAGACCCAGTACTTC.

This clone appeared once. The V gene is TRBV24-1, the J gene TRBJ2-2; 9 bases agree with TRBD1. Germline trimming cut 4 bases from V and 4 bases from J; bases unmatched to any gene: 3. Germline V CDR1 and CDR2: KGHDR, SFDVKD. CDR3 length equals 15 residues. As DNA, the CDR3 is TGTGCCACCAGTGAGGACAGGGGATTCACCGGGGAGCTGTTTTTT. Its translation: CATSEDRGFTGELFF.